This TCR beta chain was sequenced in a study of OX40 agonist ivuxolimab in advanced cancers. For the study in its entirety: The costimulatory receptor OX40 (CD134) was targeted by ivuxolimab, a fully human IgG2 agonistic monoclonal antibody. The monotherapy dose-escalation portion (N of about 50 patients) of the phase I ivuxolimab trial is reported in the paper. Partial responses were achieved by three dose-escalation patients, of whom one had hepatocellular carcinoma and two had cutaneous melanoma. Prior anti-PD-1, anti-PD-L1 or anti-CTLA-4 therapy was permitted, and checkpoint inhibitors had been received by roughly two fifths of dose-escalation patients. The purpose of peripheral TCRbeta sequencing was to test whether ivuxolimab changed TCR sequence diversity and led to clonal T-cell expansion. Intravenous ivuxolimab was administered to patients every 2 weeks at six dose levels: 0.01, 0.1, 0.3, 1.5, 3 and 10 mg/kg. In the dose-escalation cohort, approximately 82% of patients were male, and the mean age was 60 years with a range of about 23 to 79. Of the roughly 53 patients in dose escalation, about 20 had hepatocellular carcinoma, around 15 had melanoma, 9 had renal cell carcinoma and 9 had head and neck cancer.

Genomic DNA was extracted from sorted cells for sequencing of the TCRbeta CDR3 region. The immunoSEQ Assay was used for sequencing of TCRbeta CDR3 regions. TCRdb retrieved this table from immuneACCESS and kept in-frame rearrangements only. Not all clones are present; in checked studies, unresolved V genes account for under half, and no reason is known for the remainder. The sample data list tens of thousands of clones, and about 83% of these were observed just once. 0.6% to 0.8% of the sample goes to the ten largest clones. A distance of 13 bases separates the germline ends of V and J, which lose 0 bases and 5 bases respectively. Its CDR3 holds 15 amino acids, cysteine through phenylalanine. The DNA shown is the 45-base CDR3, in frame from base 1. CDR1 and CDR2 are drawn from the germline V gene: SGHTA, FQGNSA. Broader findings and caveats from the paper: Low levels of normalized T-cell clonal expansion were also seen in some patients who did not respond. On average, CD8+ T cells showed more expanded clones than CD4+ T cells after ivuxolimab. Which antigens the clonally expanded peripheral T cells were specific for was not determined. Partial responders in the 0.1-3.0 mg/kg groups had among the lowest normalized peripheral clonal expansion, especially among CD8+ T cells. At doses of 0.1 to 3.0 mg/kg, clonal expansion of both CD4+ and CD8+ blood T cells was observed from baseline to week 6.

The trial excluded patients who had a history of autoimmune disease or were on systemic immunosuppression. Peripheral blood for TCR sequencing was collected from all dose cohorts at baseline, on cycle 4 day 1, and on cycle 7 day 1. Samples were obtained from an open-label, multicenter, first-in-human phase I dose-escalation trial of ivuxolimab. Adults with locally advanced or metastatic melanoma, renal cell, hepatocellular, or head and neck squamous cell carcinoma were enrolled in the trial. Before TCR sequencing, CD4+ T cells and CD8+ T cells from peripheral blood were sorted into separate populations. Notes on this clone: Its antigen has not been determined. The sample holds no much larger clone one base away, and base qualities are not on file.

The sequences come from CD4+ or CD8+ T cells sorted from blood, collected in a trial of the OX40 agonist ivuxolimab. The chain joins TRBV7-2 to TRBJ2-5; the D element could tentatively be TRBD1 or TRBD2, as 5 bases agree for each. This receptor was taken from an adult with an advanced solid tumor such as melanoma, head and neck, liver or kidney cancer. The nucleotide sequence is given as TGTGCCAGCAGCTTAGCAAGGGACGGTGGGGAGACCCAGTACTTC. The translation is CASSLARDGGETQYF.